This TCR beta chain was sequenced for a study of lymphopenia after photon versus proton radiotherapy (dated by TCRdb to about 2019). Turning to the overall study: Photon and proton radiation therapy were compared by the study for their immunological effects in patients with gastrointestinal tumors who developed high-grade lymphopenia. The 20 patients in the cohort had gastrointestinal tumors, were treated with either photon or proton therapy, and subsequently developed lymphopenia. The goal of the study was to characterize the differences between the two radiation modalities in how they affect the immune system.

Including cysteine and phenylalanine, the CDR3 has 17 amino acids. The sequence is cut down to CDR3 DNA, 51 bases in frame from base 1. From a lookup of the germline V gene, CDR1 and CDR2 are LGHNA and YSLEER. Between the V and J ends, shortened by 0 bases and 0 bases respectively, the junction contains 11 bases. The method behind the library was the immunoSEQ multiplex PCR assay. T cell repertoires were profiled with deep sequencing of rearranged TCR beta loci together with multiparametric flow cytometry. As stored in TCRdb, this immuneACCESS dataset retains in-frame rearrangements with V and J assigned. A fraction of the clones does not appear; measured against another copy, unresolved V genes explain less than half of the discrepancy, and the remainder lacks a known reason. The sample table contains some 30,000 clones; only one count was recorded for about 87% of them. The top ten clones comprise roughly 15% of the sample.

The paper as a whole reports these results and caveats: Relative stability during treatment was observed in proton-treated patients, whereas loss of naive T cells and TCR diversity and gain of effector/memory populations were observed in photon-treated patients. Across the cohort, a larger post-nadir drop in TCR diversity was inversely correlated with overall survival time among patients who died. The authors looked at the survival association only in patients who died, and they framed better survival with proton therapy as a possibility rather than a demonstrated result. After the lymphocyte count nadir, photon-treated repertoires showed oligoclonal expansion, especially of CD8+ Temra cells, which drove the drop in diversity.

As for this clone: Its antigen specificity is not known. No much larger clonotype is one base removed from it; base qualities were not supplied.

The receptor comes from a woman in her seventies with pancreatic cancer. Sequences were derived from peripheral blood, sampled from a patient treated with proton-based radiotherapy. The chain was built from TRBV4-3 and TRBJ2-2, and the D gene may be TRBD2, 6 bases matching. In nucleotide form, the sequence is TGCGCCAGCAGCCAAGATTGGAGGGCATCGAACACCGGGGAGCTGTTTTTT. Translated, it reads CASSQDWRASNTGELFF.